The sequence of this T cell receptor beta chain was determined in a study of blood T cells in healthy people across ages. The CDR3 totals 16 residues. Trimming at V came to 1 base and at J to 5 bases, leaving 11 bases not matched to a gene. In germline, CDR1 is SGHRS, CDR2 YFSETQ. Sample-barcoded 5' priming and a J-beta primer mix drove a second PCR of about 6 to 12 cycles. All cDNA molecules were each tagged by a template-switch adaptor with 12 random nucleotides. TCRdb called the 5' RACE reads again in MiXCR, with one record for every CDR3 protein. In the table there are over 700,000 distinct CDR3 sequences, 25% of which are singletons. The same specimen was also included in a second study, on T cells of mothers and their children.

The J gene is TRBJ2-7, the V gene TRBV5-1; 8 positions agree with TRBD2. The sequenced material came from blood. The receptor was derived from a boy aged 5-17 years in good health. The CDR3 DNA reads TGCGCCAGCAGCTTGATTGGCGGGGGGCCGCAAGACGAGCAGTACTTC. It codes for CASSLIGGGPQDEQYF.